Sequencing of this TCR beta chain was carried out in a study of identical twins. The cDNA had a unique molecular identifier and a template-switch universal primer site. From the 5' RACE reads, TCRdb called clonotypes with MiXCR, one entry per CDR3 protein. The data contain about 720,000 distinct CDR3 sequences, around 8.3% of them singletons. The length of the CDR3 is 12 residues. The germline V gene encodes CDR1 MNHNS and CDR2 SASEGT. Trimming stripped 2 bases from V and 6 bases from J, with 7 bases between. Another study also made use of these data, one on yellow fever vaccine responses in identical twins.

This sequence joins TRBV6-1 and TRBJ1-2; possible D gene TRBD1, 5 bases. Sequencing used PBMCs. This receptor was taken from a woman between 18 and 29 years old in good health. The CDR3 loop is CASSEPGHGYTF. The DNA for the CDR3 is TGTGCCAGCAGTGAACCGGGGCATGGCTACACCTTC.